This is a list of T cell receptor beta chains from one sample in a study of response to subunit inactivated influenza vaccine. MiXCR, run by TCRdb on the RT-PCR reads, gives a single entry per CDR3 protein. This sample has 590,000 or so distinct CDR3 sequences, with about 14% found just once. Sequencing used PBMCs from blood, obtained approximately 15 days before vaccination. The receptors stem from a man aged 50 to 59 who received an inactivated influenza vaccine. Both conserved end residues are part of each CDR3. Each record gives: clone size, V gene, D gene, J gene, CDR3 DNA, CDR3 protein. D genes are given only for firm matches. The size field is filled for only some rows; it gives once, few, many or a size class.

clone_size: -
v_call: TRBV6-6
d_call: -
j_call: TRBJ1-1
cdr3_nt: TGTGCCAGCACTCAACAGCCGAACACTGAAGCTTTCTTT
cdr3_aa: CASTQQPNTEAFF

clone_size: few
v_call: TRBV27
d_call: TRBD1
j_call: TRBJ2-1
cdr3_nt: TGTGCCAGCACACTTTCAGGGGGCGCGTCCAATGAGCAGTTCTTC
cdr3_aa: CASTLSGGASNEQFF

clone_size: -
v_call: TRBV20-1
d_call: -
j_call: TRBJ1-6
cdr3_nt: TGCAGTGCCCCGGGGGGCTCCTATAATTCACCCCTCCACTTT
cdr3_aa: CSAPGGSYNSPLHF

clone_size: few
v_call: TRBV13
d_call: -
j_call: TRBJ2-2
cdr3_nt: TGTGCCAGCAGCTTTTTGGGACAACACACCGGGGAGCTGTTTTTT
cdr3_aa: CASSFLGQHTGELFF

clone_size: -
v_call: TRBV27
d_call: TRBD2
j_call: TRBJ2-3
cdr3_nt: TGTGCCAGCAGTGGGCGGGGGAGCGCAGATACGCAGTATTTT
cdr3_aa: CASSGRGSADTQYF

clone_size: -
v_call: TRBV25-1
d_call: TRBD2
j_call: TRBJ2-2
cdr3_nt: TGTGCCAGCAGGACTAGCGGATACACCGGGGAGCTGTTTTTT
cdr3_aa: CASRTSGYTGELFF

clone_size: -
v_call: TRBV29-1
d_call: TRBD1
j_call: TRBJ2-5
cdr3_nt: TGCAGCGCGGGACAGGGGGCGACCCAGTACTTC
cdr3_aa: CSAGQGATQYF

clone_size: -
v_call: TRBV12-3/TRBV12-4
d_call: TRBD1
j_call: TRBJ1-5
cdr3_nt: TGTGCCAGCAGTCAACAGGGGGCGCTGAGCCAGCCCCAGCATTTT
cdr3_aa: CASSQQGALSQPQHF

clone_size: many
v_call: TRBV12-3/TRBV12-4
d_call: TRBD2
j_call: TRBJ2-7
cdr3_nt: TGTGCCAGCAGTTTAGGGCTAGCGGAACCCTACGAGCAGTACTTC
cdr3_aa: CASSLGLAEPYEQYF

clone_size: few
v_call: TRBV5-1
d_call: TRBD2
j_call: TRBJ2-3
cdr3_nt: TGCGCCAGCAGCATTCTAGCGGAAAGCACAGATACGCAGTATTTT
cdr3_aa: CASSILAESTDTQYF

clone_size: few
v_call: TRBV3-1
d_call: -
j_call: TRBJ2-1
cdr3_nt: TGTGCCAGCAGTCAGGGGGGAGGGCCCGTTCATGAGCAGTTCTTC
cdr3_aa: CASSQGGGPVHEQFF

clone_size: few
v_call: TRBV20-1
d_call: -
j_call: TRBJ2-3
cdr3_nt: TGCAGTGCCCGAATCGCGCGGAAAACCACAGATACGCAGTATTTT
cdr3_aa: CSARIARKTTDTQYF

clone_size: few
v_call: TRBV6-5
d_call: TRBD1
j_call: TRBJ1-4
cdr3_nt: TGTGCCAGCAGTTACGGCACAGGGGTTAATGAAAAACTGTTTTTT
cdr3_aa: CASSYGTGVNEKLFF

clone_size: few
v_call: TRBV2
d_call: TRBD1
j_call: TRBJ2-7
cdr3_nt: TGTGCCAGCCTTTATGACAGGGGGGATTACGAGCAGTACTTC
cdr3_aa: CASLYDRGDYEQYF

clone_size: few
v_call: TRBV7-9
d_call: -
j_call: TRBJ2-7
cdr3_nt: TGTGCCAGCAGCCCCGAGGGTCTCTACGAGCAGTACTTC
cdr3_aa: CASSPEGLYEQYF

clone_size: few
v_call: TRBV29-1
d_call: TRBD2
j_call: TRBJ2-3
cdr3_nt: TGCAGCGTTGAAGCCGGACTAGCGGGAGGGAGCACAGATACGCAGTATTTT
cdr3_aa: CSVEAGLAGGSTDTQYF

clone_size: -
v_call: TRBV5-1
d_call: -
j_call: TRBJ2-5
cdr3_nt: TGCGCCAGCAGCTTGTCGGGGGACCGAGAGACCCAGTACTTC
cdr3_aa: CASSLSGDRETQYF

clone_size: few
v_call: TRBV20-1
d_call: -
j_call: TRBJ1-5
cdr3_nt: TGCAGTGCTAGGGAGAGACGGGACATCCGGAGCAATCAGCCCCAGCATTTT
cdr3_aa: CSARERRDIRSNQPQHF